The sequence of this T cell receptor (beta chain) was determined in a study of T-cell reconstitution after alpha-beta-depleted transplantation in children. This clonotype was observed many times. TCRbeta library construction was performed incorporating unique molecular identifiers. A single record per CDR3 protein comes from TCRdb applying MiXCR to the PCR reads. The table lists 100,000 to 120,000 distinct CDR3 sequences, around 10% of them singletons. Trimming left V 10 bases short and J 0 bases short, with 13 bases between. From germline, CDR1 is LNHDA and CDR2 SQIVND (reference sequence). CDR3 size: 15 residues.

The sample consisted of PBMCs from the stem cell graft donor, taken from the stem cell graft. The chain recombines TRBV19 with TRBJ2-6; D is possibly TRBD1 (6 bases). This clonotype was obtained from a human donor who donated a stem cell graft to a child with acute lymphoblastic leukemia. CDR3 bases: TGTGCCACCGGACAGCGATTCTCTGGGGCCAACGTCCTGACTTTC. Amino acid sequence: CATGQRFSGANVLTF.